The rows below give T cell receptor beta chains drawn from one sample of a study of T-cell reconstitution after alpha-beta-depleted transplantation in children. One entry per CDR3 protein results from TCRdb running MiXCR on the PCR reads. The data show more than 200,000 distinct CDR3 sequences, about 23% seen once. The sample was PBMCs, taken before TCRalphabeta/CD19-depleted stem cell transplant. The receptor set was obtained from a girl under 10 years old with Fanconi anemia, due to receive a stem cell transplant. Each CDR3 is given with its conserved first and last residue. A D gene is named only where the DNA matches it firmly. A row's size may be missing; if present it is once, few, many or a size class.

>TRBJ1-2|.|many|TRBV20-1
CSARDLRGTANYGYTF
TGCAGTGCTAGAGATCTCAGGGGAACCGCTAACTATGGCTACACCTTC
>TRBJ2-2|.|few|TRBV28
CASSINTGELFF
TGTGCCAGCAGCATCAACACCGGGGAGCTGTTTTTT
>TRBJ2-5|.|many|TRBV20-1
CSATGQETQYF
TGCAGTGCTACGGGTCAAGAGACCCAGTACTTC
>TRBJ2-7|.|.|TRBV28
CASSFDSTGPLFEQYF
TGTGCCAGCAGTTTTGATAGCACCGGCCCTTTATTCGAGCAGTACTTC
>TRBJ1-2|.|once|TRBV20-1
CSARVQDDWYGYTF
TGCAGTGCTAGAGTACAGGACGATTGGTATGGCTACACCTTC
>TRBJ2-1|.|.|TRBV11-3
CASSLDEVDEQFF
TGTGCCAGCAGCTTAGATGAGGTGGATGAGCAGTTCTTC
>TRBJ2-7|.|many|TRBV6-5
CASSYSGVTAFYEQYF
TGTGCCAGCAGTTACTCCGGGGTGACAGCATTCTACGAGCAGTACTTC
>TRBJ2-3|TRBD2|.|TRBV20-1
CSAASGEGTDTQYF
TGCAGTGCCGCTAGCGGGGAGGGGACAGATACGCAGTATTTT
>TRBJ2-6|.|many|TRBV12-3/TRBV12-4
CASRPPRGVGANVLTF
TGTGCCAGCAGACCTCCCCGAGGCGTTGGGGCCAACGTCCTGACTTTC
>TRBJ2-7|TRBD2|.|TRBV2
CASSVSGGPTLSSYEQYF
TGTGCCAGCAGTGTTAGCGGGGGCCCAACCTTAAGCTCCTACGAGCAGTACTTC
>TRBJ2-7|TRBD1|few|TRBV20-1
CSAREWPGTGMYEQYF
TGCAGTGCTAGAGAGTGGCCCGGGACAGGGATGTACGAGCAGTACTTC
>TRBJ2-1|.|few|TRBV12-3/TRBV12-4
CASRLDRYNEQFF
TGTGCCAGCAGACTCGACAGATACAATGAGCAGTTCTTC
>TRBJ2-7|.|few|TRBV27
CASSLGGNYEQYF
TGTGCCAGCAGTTTAGGGGGGAACTACGAGCAGTACTTC
>TRBJ1-2|.|few|TRBV20-1
CSAKGGGGYTF
TGCAGTGCAAAGGGAGGGGGAGGCTACACCTTC
>TRBJ2-1|TRBD2|.|TRBV20-1
CSARGLAGNSYNEQFF
TGCAGTGCTAGGGGGCTAGCGGGAAACTCCTACAATGAGCAGTTCTTC
>TRBJ1-1|.|.|TRBV5-1
CASSLIRRDTEAFF
TGCGCCAGCAGCTTAATCAGGAGGGACACTGAAGCTTTCTTT
>TRBJ2-7|.|few|TRBV20-1
CSAPGAYEQYF
TGCAGTGCCCCAGGGGCCTACGAGCAGTACTTC
>TRBJ2-1|TRBD2|many|TRBV11-2
CASSLRSTSGGARYNEQFF
TGTGCCAGCAGCTTAAGATCGACTAGCGGGGGGGCGAGGTACAATGAGCAGTTCTTC
>TRBJ2-3|.|few|TRBV20-1
CSALLPHSTDTQYF
TGCAGTGCCCTACTACCACACAGCACAGATACGCAGTATTTT
>TRBJ2-7|TRBD1|.|TRBV6-1
CASSRGTGVYEQYF
TGTGCCAGCAGCCGCGGGACAGGGGTTTACGAGCAGTACTTC
>TRBJ2-1|TRBD2|.|TRBV29-1
CSVGSGGPYNEQFF
TGCAGCGTTGGTAGCGGGGGGCCCTACAATGAGCAGTTCTTC
>TRBJ2-7|.|many|TRBV5-6
CASSLRGLYYEQYF
TGTGCCAGCAGCTTGCGGGGTCTGTACTACGAGCAGTACTTC
>TRBJ2-5|TRBD2|few|TRBV7-2
CASSRRGKLAVTQETQYF
TGTGCCAGCAGCCGTAGGGGGAAACTAGCGGTGACTCAAGAGACCCAGTACTTC
>TRBJ2-1|TRBD2|.|TRBV3-1
CASSQPQLTGTSGGKGYNEQFF
TGTGCCAGCAGCCAACCTCAACTTACCGGGACTAGCGGGGGAAAAGGGTACAATGAGCAGTTCTTC
>TRBJ2-3|.|.|TRBV24-1
CATSDLGTSTDTQYF
TGTGCCACCAGTGATTTGGGGACTAGCACAGATACGCAGTATTTT